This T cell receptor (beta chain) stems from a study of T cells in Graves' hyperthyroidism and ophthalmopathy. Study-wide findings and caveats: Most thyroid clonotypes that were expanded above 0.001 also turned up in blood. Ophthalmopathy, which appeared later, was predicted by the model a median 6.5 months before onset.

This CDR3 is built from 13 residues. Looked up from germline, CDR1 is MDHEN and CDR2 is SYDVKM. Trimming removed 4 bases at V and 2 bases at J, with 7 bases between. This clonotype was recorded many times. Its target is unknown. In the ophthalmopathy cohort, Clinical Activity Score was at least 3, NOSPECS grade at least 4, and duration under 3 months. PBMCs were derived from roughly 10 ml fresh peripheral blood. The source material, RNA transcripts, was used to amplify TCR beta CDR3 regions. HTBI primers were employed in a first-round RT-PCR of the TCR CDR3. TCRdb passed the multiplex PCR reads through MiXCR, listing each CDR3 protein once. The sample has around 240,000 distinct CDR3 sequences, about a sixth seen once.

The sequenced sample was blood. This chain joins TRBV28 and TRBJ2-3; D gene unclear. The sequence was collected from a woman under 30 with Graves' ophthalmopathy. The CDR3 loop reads CASSSRLTDTQYF. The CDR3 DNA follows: TGTGCCAGCAGTTCGCGGCTCACAGATACGCAGTATTTT.